This TCR beta chain is drawn from a study of blood T cell repertoires in COVID-19. Original processing notes: Amplified reference gene primers provided the basis for estimating nucleated cell counts. The assay was immunoSEQ multiplex PCR, and TCRdb's table has in-frame clones only and misses some. V, J and clone size reflect that table, while D and trimming were determined from the DNA. This sample has around 60,000 clones, with around four fifths found just once. Sample: peripheral blood. The receptor comes from a woman between 50 and 59 years old with active or convalescent COVID-19.

CDR3 nucleotide sequence: TGTGCCAGCAGTGAACAAGGGGCCCCGCGGGAGGAGACCCAGTACTTC. This sequence encodes CASSEQGAPREETQYF. The J gene is TRBJ2-5, the V gene TRBV2; 7 bases are a match to TRBD2. Looked up from germline, CDR1 is SNHLY and CDR2 is FYNNEI. The trim removed 2 bases at V and 5 bases at J, leaving 11 bases unmatched. This CDR3 has 16 amino acids. Full variable domain (remainder filled in from reference TRBV2 and TRBJ2-5): EPEVTQTPSHQVTQMGQEVILRCVPISNHLYFYWYRQILGQKVEFLVSFYNNEISEKSEIFDDQFSVERPDGSNFTLKIRSTKLEDSAMYFCASSEQGAPREETQYFGPGTRLLVL.